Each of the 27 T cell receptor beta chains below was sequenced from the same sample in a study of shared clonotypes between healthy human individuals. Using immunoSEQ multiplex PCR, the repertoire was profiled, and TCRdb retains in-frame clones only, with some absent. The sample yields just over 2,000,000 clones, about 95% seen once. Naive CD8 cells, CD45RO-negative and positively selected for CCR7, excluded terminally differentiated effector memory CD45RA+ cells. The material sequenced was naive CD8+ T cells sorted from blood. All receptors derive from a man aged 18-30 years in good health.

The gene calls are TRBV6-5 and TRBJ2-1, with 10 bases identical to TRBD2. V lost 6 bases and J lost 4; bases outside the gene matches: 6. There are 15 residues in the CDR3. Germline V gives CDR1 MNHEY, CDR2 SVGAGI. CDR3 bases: TGTGCCAGCAGACAACTAGCGGGACCATACAATGAGCAGTTCTTC. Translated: CASRQLAGPYNEQFF.

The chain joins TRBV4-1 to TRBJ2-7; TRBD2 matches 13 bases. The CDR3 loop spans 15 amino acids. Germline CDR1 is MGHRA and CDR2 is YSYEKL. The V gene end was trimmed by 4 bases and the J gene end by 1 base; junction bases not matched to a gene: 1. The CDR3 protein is CASSPGLAGSYEQYF. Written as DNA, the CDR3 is TGCGCCAGCAGCCCGGGACTAGCGGGATCCTACGAGCAGTACTTC.

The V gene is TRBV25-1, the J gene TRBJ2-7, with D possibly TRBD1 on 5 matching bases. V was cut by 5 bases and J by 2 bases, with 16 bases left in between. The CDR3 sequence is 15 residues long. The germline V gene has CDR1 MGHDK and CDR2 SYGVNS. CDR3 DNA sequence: TGTGCCAGCAGTCCCAATAGGCAGGGTGCCTACGAGCAGTACTTC. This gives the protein CASSPNRQGAYEQYF.

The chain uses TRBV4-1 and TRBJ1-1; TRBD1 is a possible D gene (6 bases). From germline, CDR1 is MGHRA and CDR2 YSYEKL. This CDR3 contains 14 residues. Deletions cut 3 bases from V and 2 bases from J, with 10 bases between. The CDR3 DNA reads TGCGCCAGCAGCCACCCGGGGGCCAACACTGAAGCTTTCTTT. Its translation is CASSHPGANTEAFF.

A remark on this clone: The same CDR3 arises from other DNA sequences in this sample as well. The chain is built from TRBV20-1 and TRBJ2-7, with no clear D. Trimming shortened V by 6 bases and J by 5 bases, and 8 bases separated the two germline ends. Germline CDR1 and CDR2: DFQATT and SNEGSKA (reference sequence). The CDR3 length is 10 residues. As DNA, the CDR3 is TGCAGTGCCCGAGGCCACGAGCAGTACTTC. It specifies CSARGHEQYF.

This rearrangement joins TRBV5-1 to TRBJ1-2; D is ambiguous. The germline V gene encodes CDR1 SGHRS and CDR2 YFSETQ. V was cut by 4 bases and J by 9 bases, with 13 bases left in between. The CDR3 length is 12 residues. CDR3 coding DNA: TGCGCCAGCAGCGGGGATTCCTGGCGCTACACCTTC. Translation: CASSGDSWRYTF.

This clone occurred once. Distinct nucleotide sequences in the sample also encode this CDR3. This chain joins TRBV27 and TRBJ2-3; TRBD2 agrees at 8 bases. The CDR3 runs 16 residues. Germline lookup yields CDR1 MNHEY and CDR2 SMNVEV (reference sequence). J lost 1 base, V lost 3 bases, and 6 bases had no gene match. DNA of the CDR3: TGTGCCAGCAGTTTGTCAGCGGGAGCGGGCACAGATACGCAGTATTTT. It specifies CASSLSAGAGTDTQYF.

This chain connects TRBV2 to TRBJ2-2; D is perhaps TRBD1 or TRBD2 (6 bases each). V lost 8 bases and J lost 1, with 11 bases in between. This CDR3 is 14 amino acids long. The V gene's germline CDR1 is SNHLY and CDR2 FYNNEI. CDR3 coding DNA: TGTGCCAGCGAACAGGGAGGGAACACCGGGGAGCTGTTTTTT. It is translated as CASEQGGNTGELFF.

CDR3 sequence (DNA): TGTGCCAGTAACACCGCGACAGGGGTTTTCACTGAAGCTTTCTTT. This encodes CASNTATGVFTEAFF. V is TRBV19 and J is TRBJ1-1; 8 nucleotides line up with TRBD1. The V segment lost 7 bases and the J segment 4 bases; nucleotides outside the gene matches: 11. The CDR3 spans 15 residues. Per germline, CDR1 LNHDA and CDR2 SQIVND (reference sequence).

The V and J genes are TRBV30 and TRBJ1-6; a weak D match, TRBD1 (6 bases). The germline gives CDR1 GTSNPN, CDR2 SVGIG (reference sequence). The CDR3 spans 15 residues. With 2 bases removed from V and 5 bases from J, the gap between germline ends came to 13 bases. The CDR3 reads CAWSNGEGDNSPLHF. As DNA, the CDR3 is TGTGCCTGGAGTAACGGAGAGGGGGATAATTCACCCCTCCACTTT.

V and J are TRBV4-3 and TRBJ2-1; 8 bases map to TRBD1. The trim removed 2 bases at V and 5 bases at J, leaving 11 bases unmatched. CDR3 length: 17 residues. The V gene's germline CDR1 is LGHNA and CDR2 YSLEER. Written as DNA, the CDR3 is TGCGCCAGCAGCCAACGACCCCAGGGGGCGCGGGACAATGAGCAGTTCTTC. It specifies CASSQRPQGARDNEQFF.

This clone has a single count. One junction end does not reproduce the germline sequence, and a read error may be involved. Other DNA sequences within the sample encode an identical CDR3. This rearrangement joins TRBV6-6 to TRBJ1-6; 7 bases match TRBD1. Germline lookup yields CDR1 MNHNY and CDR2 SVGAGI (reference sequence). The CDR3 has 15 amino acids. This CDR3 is CASRPDRAWNSPLHF. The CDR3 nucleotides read TGTGCCAGCAGGCCCGACAGGGCTTGGAATTCGCCCCTCCACTTT.

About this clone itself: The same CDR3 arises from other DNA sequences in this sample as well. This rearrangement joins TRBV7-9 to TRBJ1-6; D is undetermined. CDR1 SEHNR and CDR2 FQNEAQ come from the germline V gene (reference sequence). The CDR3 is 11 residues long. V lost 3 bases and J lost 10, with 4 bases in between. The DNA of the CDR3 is TGTGCCAGCAGCTTGGGATCACCCCTCCACTTT. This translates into CASSLGSPLHF.

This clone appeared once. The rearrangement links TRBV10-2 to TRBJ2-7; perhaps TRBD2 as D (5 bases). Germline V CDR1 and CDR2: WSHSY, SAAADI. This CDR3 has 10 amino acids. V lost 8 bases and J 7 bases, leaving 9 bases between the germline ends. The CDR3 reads CASGGGEQYF. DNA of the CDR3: TGCGCCAGCGGTGGAGGAGAGCAGTACTTC.

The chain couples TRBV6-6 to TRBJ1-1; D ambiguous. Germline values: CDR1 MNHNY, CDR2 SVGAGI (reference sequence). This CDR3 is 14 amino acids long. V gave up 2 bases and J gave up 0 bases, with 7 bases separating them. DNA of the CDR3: TGTGCCAGCAGTTACGCACAGATGAACACTGAAGCTTTCTTT. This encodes CASSYAQMNTEAFF.

This CDR3 is CASSQDWTANEQYF. In DNA form, the CDR3 reads TGCGCCAGCAGCCAAGATTGGACCGCGAACGAGCAGTACTTC. The chain combines TRBV4-3 with TRBJ2-7; D call uncertain. This CDR3 is 14 amino acids long. Germline loops: CDR1 LGHNA, CDR2 YSLEER. V lost 0 bases, J lost 5 bases, and 11 bases lay in between.

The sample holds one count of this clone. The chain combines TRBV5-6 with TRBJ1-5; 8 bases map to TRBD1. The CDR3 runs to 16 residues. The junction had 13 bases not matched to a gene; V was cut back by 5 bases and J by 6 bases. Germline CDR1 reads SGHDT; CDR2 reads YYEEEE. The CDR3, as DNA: TGTGCCAGCAGTTTTTCTTTGACAGGGGAGGCTCAGCCCCAGCATTTT. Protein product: CASSFSLTGEAQPQHF.

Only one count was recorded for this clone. The CDR3 here is CASSFRTPLGTGELFF. The CDR3, as DNA: TGTGCCAGCAGTTTCCGGACTCCTCTTGGGACCGGGGAGCTGTTTTTT. The genes are TRBV27 and TRBJ2-2, with a tentative D call TRBD2 (5 bases). Germline V lookup: CDR1 MNHEY, CDR2 SMNVEV (reference sequence). The CDR3 contains 16 residues. V was cut by 3 bases and J by 5 bases, with 16 bases left in between.

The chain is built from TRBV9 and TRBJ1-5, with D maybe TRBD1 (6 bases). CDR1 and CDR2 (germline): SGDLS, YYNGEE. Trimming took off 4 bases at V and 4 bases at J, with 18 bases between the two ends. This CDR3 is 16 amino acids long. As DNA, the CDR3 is TGTGCCAGCAGCACCGGAGACGAAGGGGGGAATCAGCCCCAGCATTTT. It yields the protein CASSTGDEGGNQPQHF.

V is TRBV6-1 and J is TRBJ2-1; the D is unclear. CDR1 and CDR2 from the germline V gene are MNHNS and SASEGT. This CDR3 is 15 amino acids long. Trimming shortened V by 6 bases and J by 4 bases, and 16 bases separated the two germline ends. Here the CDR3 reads CASRFATFLYNEQFF. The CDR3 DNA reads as TGTGCCAGCAGGTTCGCGACTTTCCTGTACAATGAGCAGTTCTTC.

This CDR3 reads CASSLIAGGFTPYNEQFF. The DNA of the CDR3 is TGTGCCAGCAGCTTGATAGCGGGAGGGTTTACGCCCTACAATGAGCAGTTCTTC. The rearrangement joins TRBV7-6 to TRBJ2-1; the match to TRBD2 covers 11 bases. Per germline, CDR1 SGHVS and CDR2 FNYEAQ. This CDR3 is 18 amino acids long. Trimming at V came to 3 bases and at J to 2 bases, leaving 9 bases not matched to a gene.

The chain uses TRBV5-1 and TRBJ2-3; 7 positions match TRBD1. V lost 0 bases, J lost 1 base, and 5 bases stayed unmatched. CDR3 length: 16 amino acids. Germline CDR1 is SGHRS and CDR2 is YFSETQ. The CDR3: CASSLDKGAGTDTQYF. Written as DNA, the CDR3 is TGCGCCAGCAGCTTGGATAAGGGGGCGGGCACAGATACGCAGTATTTT.

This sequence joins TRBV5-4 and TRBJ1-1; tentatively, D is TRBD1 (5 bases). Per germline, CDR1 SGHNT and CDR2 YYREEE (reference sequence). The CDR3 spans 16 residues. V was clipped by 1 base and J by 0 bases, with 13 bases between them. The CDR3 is CASSLPGSSMNTEAFF. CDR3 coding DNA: TGTGCCAGCAGCTTGCCAGGGAGCTCCATGAACACTGAAGCTTTCTTT. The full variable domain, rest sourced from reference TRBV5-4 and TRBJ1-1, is ETGVTQSPTHLIKTRGQQVTLRCSSQSGHNTVSWYQQALGQGPQFIFQYYREEENGRGNFPPRFSGLQFPNYSSELNVNALELDDSALYLCASSLPGSSMNTEAFFGQGTRLTVV.

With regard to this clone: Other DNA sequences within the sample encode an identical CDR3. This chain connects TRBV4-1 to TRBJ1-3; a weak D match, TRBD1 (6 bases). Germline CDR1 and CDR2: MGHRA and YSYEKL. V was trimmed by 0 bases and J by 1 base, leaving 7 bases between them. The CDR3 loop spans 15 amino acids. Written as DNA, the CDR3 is TGCGCCAGCAGCCAAGACAGGGGTTCTGGAAACACCATATATTTT. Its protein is CASSQDRGSGNTIYF.

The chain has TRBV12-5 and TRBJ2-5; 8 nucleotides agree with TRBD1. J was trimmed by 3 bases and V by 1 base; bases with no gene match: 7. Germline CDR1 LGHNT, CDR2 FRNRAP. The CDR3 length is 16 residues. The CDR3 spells CASGLAETGDKETQYF. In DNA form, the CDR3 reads TGTGCTAGTGGTTTGGCAGAGACAGGGGACAAAGAGACCCAGTACTTC.

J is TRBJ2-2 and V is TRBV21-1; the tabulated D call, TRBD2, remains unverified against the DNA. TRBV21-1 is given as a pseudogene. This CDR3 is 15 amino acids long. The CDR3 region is CASSKRRGTTGELFF. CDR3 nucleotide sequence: TGTGCCAGCAGCAAAAGGAGGGGTACCACCGGGGAGCTGTTTTTT.

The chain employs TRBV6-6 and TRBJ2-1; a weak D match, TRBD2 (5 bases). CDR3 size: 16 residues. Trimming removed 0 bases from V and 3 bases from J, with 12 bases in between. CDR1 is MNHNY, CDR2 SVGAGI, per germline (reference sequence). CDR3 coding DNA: TGTGCCAGCAGTTACTCTCTACGGGATCTCTACAATGAGCAGTTCTTC. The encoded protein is CASSYSLRDLYNEQFF.